The present T cell receptor beta chain was sequenced within a study of cytomegalovirus exposure and HLA in healthy donors. Study observations and caveats: Using a false discovery rate of 0.05, a later analysis showed that some 16,000 TCR beta sequences were associated with HLA alleles.

Amplification used 60 Vbeta primers and 13 Jbeta primers. Sequenced by immunoSEQ multiplex PCR; TCRdb stores in-frame clones only, minus some. Here the sample spans under 150,000 clones, around 85% being singletons. On this clone itself: The antigen is not known.

Sequencing input: PBMCs. The source of this sequence is a boy aged 5-17 years in good health and CMV-seronegative.

Here the CDR3 reads CATSRDGYNEQFF. The CDR3 bases are TGTGCCACCAGCAGAGACGGCTACAATGAGCAGTTCTTC. The chain links TRBV15 to TRBJ2-1; D is uncertain. CDR3 length equals 13 residues. V was shortened by 0 bases and J by 3 bases, with 3 bases between the two germline ends. The germline gives CDR1 LNHNV, CDR2 YYDKDF (reference sequence). Full variable domain (remainder filled in from reference TRBV15 and TRBJ2-1): DAMVIQNPRYQVTQFGKPVTLSCSQTLNHNVMYWYQQKSSQAPKLLFHYYDKDFNNEADTPDNFQSRRPNTSFCFLDIRSPGLGDTAMYLCATSRDGYNEQFFGPGTRLTVL.